Below, 7 T cell receptor beta chains from the same sample are listed, as sequenced in a study of metastatic and nonmetastatic thyroid tumors. TCRdb re-analyzed the PCR reads through MiXCR. The sample shows 3,000 to 5,000 clones, 20% to 25% of them seen only once. There were no patients who had received any treatment before thyroid surgery. The source material was tumor tissue. The receptors were sampled from a male donor with papillary thyroid cancer or a benign thyroid nodule (not recorded which). Some clones in this sample may be carry-over from other donors' samples.

The chain couples TRBV20-1 to TRBJ2-7; TRBD1 matches at 7 bases. After removal of 4 bases from V and 2 bases from J, the junction contained 8 bases not matched to a gene. The CDR3 is made up of 14 amino acids. CDR1 and CDR2 from the germline V gene are DFQATT and SNEGSKA (reference sequence). CDR3 amino acids: CSATSDRDPYEQYF. CDR3 nucleotides: TGCAGTGCTACCAGTGACAGGGACCCCTACGAGCAGTACTTC.

The genes are TRBV11-2 and TRBJ2-7, with D possibly being TRBD1 (5 bases). Germline-derived CDR1 and CDR2 are SGHAT and FQNNGV. V was cut by 3 bases and J by 10 bases, with 13 bases left in between. This CDR3 spans 12 amino acids. The CDR3 region is CASSFQGTDQYF. The CDR3 bases are TGTGCCAGCAGCTTCCAGGGTACTGATCAGTACTTC.

The rearrangement uses TRBV6-1 and TRBJ2-1; 11 bases align to TRBD2. The V segment lost 2 bases and the J segment 4 bases; nucleotides outside the gene matches: 1. Germline-derived CDR1 and CDR2 are MNHNS and SASEGT. The CDR3 is made up of 15 amino acids. CDR3 nucleotides: TGTGCCAGCAGTGAAACTAGCGGGGGTTACAATGAGCAGTTCTTC. It codes for CASSETSGGYNEQFF.

In its sample, this clone ranks as medium-sized. The genes are TRBV7-2 and TRBJ2-2; 14 bases are a match to TRBD2. The J segment lost 1 base and the V segment lost 5 bases, leaving 6 bases of the junction unmatched. This CDR3 spans 18 amino acids. CDR1 and CDR2 (germline): SGHTA, FQGNSA. The CDR3 region has the DNA TGTGCCAGCAGCAGGGGACTAGCGGGAGTAAAGAACACCGGGGAGCTGTTTTTT. This encodes CASSRGLAGVKNTGELFF. The complete variable domain, with remaining parts taken from reference TRBV7-2 and TRBJ2-2, reads GAGVSQSPSNKVTEKGKDVELRCDPISGHTALYWYRQSLGQGLEFLIYFQGNSAPDKSGLPSDRFSAERTGGSVSTLTIQRTQQEDSAVYLCASSRGLAGVKNTGELFFGEGSRLTVL.

The table lists this clone with a few counts. V and J are TRBV28 and TRBJ2-7; maybe TRBD2 (7 bases). V was trimmed by 5 bases and J by 3 bases, leaving 14 bases between them. The CDR3 runs 14 residues. Germline values: CDR1 MDHEN, CDR2 SYDVKM. In DNA, the CDR3 is TGTGCCAGCAGTCTGGGAGGGGGGATCTACGAGCAGTACTTC. Translating gives CASSLGGGIYEQYF.

The chain couples TRBV7-8 to TRBJ1-5; D is uncertain. This CDR3 has 16 residues. V was cut by 1 base and J by 0 bases, with 10 bases left in between. Germline CDR1 SGHVS, CDR2 FQNEAQ. This CDR3 is CASSLDSRNSNQPQHF. As DNA, the CDR3 is TGTGCCAGCAGCTTAGACTCCCGAAATAGCAATCAGCCCCAGCATTTT.

This clone has just a few counts. V usage is TRBV6-1 and J usage is TRBJ2-3; TRBD2 matches at 12 bases. This CDR3 contains 18 residues. Looked up from germline, CDR1 is MNHNS and CDR2 is SASEGT. J lost 3 bases, V lost 4 bases, and 11 bases had no gene match. The CDR3 DNA is TGTGCCAGCAGTGGGACTAGCGGGACAGGGTACGCTACAGATACGCAGTATTTT. Amino acids: CASSGTSGTGYATDTQYF.